A selection of T cell receptor beta chains follows, all from one sample in a study of beta chain features in type 1 diabetes. Profiling relied on immunoSEQ multiplex PCR, and the TCRdb table lists in-frame clones only, not all of them. The table shows 150,000 or so clones, with over 8.5% occurring only once. Sample: central memory CD4+ T cells from blood. These receptors were collected from a man between 18 and 35 years old in good health. Both conserved end residues are part of each CDR3. D genes are given only for firm matches. Size is stated for part of the rows, as once, few or many counts, or as a class when the clone is expanded.

TGCAGCGTTGGCCCGACAGGGGTGGGGGAGACCCAGTACTTC | CSVGPTGVGETQYF | TRBJ2-5 | few | TRBV29-1 | TRBD1
TGTGCCATCAGAGGACAGGGAGGAAACTACGAGCAGTACTTC | CAIRGQGGNYEQYF | TRBJ2-7 | few | TRBV10-3 | TRBD1
TGTGCCAGCAGCTGGCCGGACAGGGGCGGCGGCTACACCTTC | CASSWPDRGGGYTF | TRBJ1-2 | . | TRBV7-2 | TRBD1
TGTGCCAGCAGCTTAGGACAGAAAGAGACCCAGTACTTC | CASSLGQKETQYF | TRBJ2-5 | . | TRBV7-2 | .
TGTGCCACCAGCAGAGGATCAGGTCAACTCTATGGCTACACCTTC | CATSRGSGQLYGYTF | TRBJ1-2 | . | TRBV15 | .
TGTGCCAGCAGCACCGGGACTAGCGGGAGGGCCAGGGAGACCCAGTACTTC | CASSTGTSGRARETQYF | TRBJ2-5 | few | TRBV7-9 | TRBD2
TGCGCCAGCAGCATTAGCGGGAGCTCCTACAATGAGCAGTTCTTC | CASSISGSSYNEQFF | TRBJ2-1 | . | TRBV5-1 | TRBD2
TGTGCCAGCAGCTTGGCAGGGGCAGGGGGCGGCTACGAGCAGTACTTC | CASSLAGAGGGYEQYF | TRBJ2-7 | . | TRBV5-4 | TRBD1
TGTGCCAGCAGCCCGGTAGGCACTGAAGCTTTCTTT | CASSPVGTEAFF | TRBJ1-1 | . | TRBV9 | .
TGTGCCAGCAGCTTAAACATGTGGGCCGTAGATACGCAGTATTTT | CASSLNMWAVDTQYF | TRBJ2-3 | . | TRBV11-3 | .
TGTGCCATCAGTACTAGCAATGAGCAGTTCTTC | CAISTSNEQFF | TRBJ2-1 | few | TRBV10-3 | .
TGTGCCAGCAGCCGCCTCCGCACAGATACGCAGTATTTT | CASSRLRTDTQYF | TRBJ2-3 | . | TRBV7-3 | .
TGTGCCAGCAGCTTACGCAGGGGCGCACCAGATACGCAGTATTTT | CASSLRRGAPDTQYF | TRBJ2-3 | few | TRBV7-2 | .
TGTGCCATAACCGGGACAGAGGGCAATGAGCAGTTCTTC | CAITGTEGNEQFF | TRBJ2-1 | . | TRBV10-3 | TRBD1
TGTGCCACCACCCTAGGGGTGAACACTGAAGCTTTCTTT | CATTLGVNTEAFF | TRBJ1-1 | few | TRBV15 | .
TGTGCCAGCAGCTTGTGGGGTTCTGACACTGAAGCTTTCTTT | CASSLWGSDTEAFF | TRBJ1-1 | few | TRBV7-2 | .
TGTGCCAGTACCACGGACAAGAGTAAAGCCCGGAACACTGAAGCTTTCTTT | CASTTDKSKARNTEAFF | TRBJ1-1 | few | TRBV19 | .
TGTGCCAGCAGCCTTCCGACTGTTAATGAGCAGTTCTTC | CASSLPTVNEQFF | TRBJ2-1 | many | TRBV5-4 | .
TGTGCCTGGAGTGCTTTCGTGGGACTAGCGACTAGCACAGATACGCAGTATTTT | CAWSAFVGLATSTDTQYF | TRBJ2-3 | few | TRBV30 | TRBD2
TGCAGCGTTGGGACAGGGAACAATCAGCCCCAGCATTTT | CSVGTGNNQPQHF | TRBJ1-5 | . | TRBV29-1 | TRBD1
TGTGCCAGCAGCCAAGTCCAACGGGGAGAAGAGACCCAGTACTTC | CASSQVQRGEETQYF | TRBJ2-5 | few | TRBV4-2 | .
TGTGCCAGCAGCTTAGAAACGAGGATTGCGCAGTACTTC | CASSLETRIAQYF | TRBJ2-7 | once | TRBV7-9 | .
TGTGCCAGCAGCGTAGAGGCAGGGGGTATTCCGTTCTTC | CASSVEAGGIPFF | TRBJ2-1 | . | TRBV9 | TRBD1
TGCAGCGGCGGACAGAGGCTAGATACGCAGTATTTT | CSGGQRLDTQYF | TRBJ2-3 | . | TRBV29-1 | .
TGTGCCAGCACCACGGGGCAGCGGGGGACTTCCTACGAGCAGTACTTC | CASTTGQRGTSYEQYF | TRBJ2-7 | . | TRBV6-6 | TRBD2
TGTGCCAGCAGCCAAGGTGTACTAGCGGGGGCAGCGGTTCAGTACTTC | CASSQGVLAGAAVQYF | TRBJ2-4 | . | TRBV4-2 | TRBD2
TGTGCCAGCAGCTGGGACAGCGGGGGACGCACCGGGGAGCTGTTTTTT | CASSWDSGGRTGELFF | TRBJ2-2 | few | TRBV5-4 | .
TGTGCCAGCAGTCTCATGGGAGCGGGGGGGCCGAGGAACGAGCAGTACTTC | CASSLMGAGGPRNEQYF | TRBJ2-7 | . | TRBV27 | TRBD2
TGTGCCAGCAGCCCATACAGGGCTGGAAACACCATATATTTT | CASSPYRAGNTIYF | TRBJ1-3 | few | TRBV4-2 | .
TGTGCCAGCAGTCGTCTGGGTTACTATGGCTACACCTTC | CASSRLGYYGYTF | TRBJ1-2 | . | TRBV7-9 | .
TGCGCCAGCAGCCAAAGTGGTGGGGGAGCCTATGGCTACACCTTC | CASSQSGGGAYGYTF | TRBJ1-2 | few | TRBV4-3 | .
TGTGCCAGCAGCGTGGGAGGAGCGAGAGGGGGCCTATACAATGAGCAGTTCTTC | CASSVGGARGGLYNEQFF | TRBJ2-1 | . | TRBV9 | .
TGTGCCAGCAGTTGGAAAGGGGAGCAGTTCTTC | CASSWKGEQFF | TRBJ2-1 | . | TRBV28 | .
TGTGCCAGCAGCTTAAAGGGGGCGAGTACCGGGGAGCTGTTTTTT | CASSLKGASTGELFF | TRBJ2-2 | few | TRBV7-2 | TRBD1
TGCAGTGCCCAGGGGAATAATGAAGCTTTCTTT | CSAQGNNEAFF | TRBJ1-1 | . | TRBV20-1 | .
TGTGCCAGCAGGCCAGACGCGGGCAATCAGCCCCAGCATTTT | CASRPDAGNQPQHF | TRBJ1-5 | few | TRBV7-2 | .
TGCGCCAGCAGCTTGACAGGGGGTAGCTCCTACGAGCAGTACTTC | CASSLTGGSSYEQYF | TRBJ2-7 | . | TRBV5-1 | TRBD1
TGTGCCAGCAGTGCTCGGGCCCGAATGTCACCCCTCCACTTT | CASSARARMSPLHF | TRBJ1-6 | . | TRBV6-5 | .
TGTGCCAGCAGCTTAACGGGGACTAGCGGGGAACTAGCCAAAAACATTCAGTACTTC | CASSLTGTSGELAKNIQYF | TRBJ2-4 | . | TRBV7-2 | TRBD2
TGTGCCAGCAGCCCGCCCCCGGGAGGGGGTGCCCAAGAGACCCAGTACTTC | CASSPPPGGGAQETQYF | TRBJ2-5 | . | TRBV9 | TRBD2
TGTGCCATCAGTGAGTTTGGGGGCGTAATTGATGAGCAGTTCTTC | CAISEFGGVIDEQFF | TRBJ2-1 | . | TRBV10-3 | .
TGTGCCAGCAGCAGGGGTCTCTCTGGAAACACCATATATTTT | CASSRGLSGNTIYF | TRBJ1-3 | . | TRBV9 | .
TGTGCCAGCAGCACTACTAATGGGGAGCAGTACTTC | CASSTTNGEQYF | TRBJ2-7 | . | TRBV2 | .
TGTGCCAGCGGATACAGGGGACTGTATGGCTACACCTTC | CASGYRGLYGYTF | TRBJ1-2 | . | TRBV28 | TRBD1
TGCGCCAGCAGCTTGGCCAGGGGACGGGAGACCCAGTACTTC | CASSLARGRETQYF | TRBJ2-5 | . | TRBV5-1 | .
TGTGCCAGCAGCCAAGTCAGAGATACGCAGTATTTT | CASSQVRDTQYF | TRBJ2-3 | . | TRBV14 | .
TGTGCCAGCCAACGGGGCATTAATGAAAAACTGTTTTTT | CASQRGINEKLFF | TRBJ1-4 | . | TRBV25-1 | .
TGTGCCAGCAGTCCAGATAGGACCTACAATGAGCAGTTCTTC | CASSPDRTYNEQFF | TRBJ2-1 | few | TRBV7-2 | .